The clone carrying this T cell receptor beta chain was seen ten or more times. The target antigen is unknown. Unique molecular identifiers were carried by the TCR beta cDNA libraries. TCRdb fed the PCR reads into MiXCR, producing one record per CDR3 protein. The sample holds about 380,000 distinct CDR3 sequences, approximately 33% seen once. The source of the sample is a study of post-analysis software for immune sequencing data. V shed 7 bases and J shed 1 base, with 10 bases lying between them. Germline V gene lookup returns CDR1 SQVTM and CDR2 ANQGSEA. The CDR3 consists of 12 residues. Study outcomes and limitations: Five or six TRBV segments were more frequent in patients than controls; TRBV5-6, TRBV5-1 and TRBV20-1 belonged to this group.

The TCR originated in a girl under 18 with multiple sclerosis. The chain uses TRBV29-1 and TRBJ2-5; maybe TRBD1 (5 bases). Material: blood. Here the CDR3 DNA reads TGCAGCGCTAAGACAGTCCAAGAGACCCAGTACTTC. This sequence encodes CSAKTVQETQYF.